Below, 10 T cell receptor beta chains from the same sample are listed, as sequenced in a study of control samples from healthy donors and cancer patients. Assay: immunoSEQ multiplex PCR; the TCRdb copy retains only in-frame clones and omits some. The sample records some 87,000 clones, 91% being singletons. Sequenced sample: blood. These receptors originate from a man aged 25-40 years in good health.

This chain links TRBV4-3 with TRBJ2-7; D is unresolved. The CDR3 consists of 14 residues. CDR1 is LGHNA, CDR2 YSLEER, per germline. Trimming removed 1 base from V and 2 bases from J, with 9 bases in between. CDR3 amino acids: CASSQVGKPYEQYF. CDR3 sequence (DNA): TGCGCCAGCAGCCAAGTGGGAAAACCCTACGAGCAGTACTTC.

This chain uses TRBV6-2 or TRBV6-3 with TRBJ2-1; 15 bases align to TRBD2. V lost 4 bases and J lost 2; bases outside the gene matches: 9. The CDR3 loop spans 19 amino acids. Germline V gives CDR1 MNHEY, CDR2 SVGEGT. CDR3 sequence: CASSSGLAGGIFPYNEQFF. The CDR3 DNA follows: TGTGCCAGCAGTTCAGGACTAGCGGGGGGGATTTTCCCCTACAATGAGCAGTTCTTC.

The count of this clone is one. The chain uses TRBV6-2 or TRBV6-3 and TRBJ1-6; D might be TRBD1 (6 bases). The CDR3 sequence is 15 residues long. With 7 bases removed from V and 8 bases from J, the gap between germline ends came to 18 bases. From germline, CDR1 is MNHEY and CDR2 SVGEGT. CDR3 loop: CASNPRGASDSPLHF. The CDR3 DNA reads as TGTGCCAGCAACCCACGGGGGGCGAGTGATTCACCCCTCCACTTT.

The chain couples TRBV6-5 to TRBJ2-3, with 7 positions matching TRBD1. Germline CDR1 is MNHEY and CDR2 is SVGAGI. After removal of 8 bases from V and 5 bases from J, the junction contained 10 bases not matched to a gene. CDR3 size: 14 residues. This chain's CDR3 is CASGTDRRGDTQYF. CDR3 DNA: TGTGCCAGCGGAACGGACAGGAGAGGAGATACGCAGTATTTT.

The V gene is TRBV12-3 or TRBV12-4, the J gene TRBJ1-6, with D possibly TRBD1 on 5 matching bases. Trimming removed 6 bases from V and 14 bases from J, with 17 bases in between. CDR3 length: 13 residues. The CDR3 nucleotides are TGTGCCAGCAGCCTTGGGACTTCGGCAACCCTCCACTTT. Its protein product is CASSLGTSATLHF.

The rearrangement joins TRBV27 to TRBJ1-1; 8 bases align to TRBD1. CDR3 length: 14 residues. Germline CDR1 reads MNHEY; CDR2 reads SMNVEV (reference sequence). The V and J ends lost 1 base and 4 bases, in that order; junction bases with no gene match: 2. CDR3: CASSLFTGGTEAFF. The CDR3 DNA reads as TGTGCCAGCAGTTTATTTACAGGGGGCACTGAAGCTTTCTTT.

This rearrangement joins TRBV15 to TRBJ2-2; 8 bases match TRBD2. This CDR3 comprises 14 residues. The V and J ends lost 7 bases and 2 bases, in that order; junction bases with no gene match: 3. In germline, CDR1 is LNHNV, CDR2 YYDKDF (reference sequence). CDR3 in DNA: TGTGCCACCAAACGGGAGGGAAACACCGGGGAGCTGTTTTTT. Translation gives CATKREGNTGELFF.

This chain uses TRBV7-6 with TRBJ1-4; TRBD1 is a possible D gene (6 bases). Trimming took 5 bases from V and 8 from J, leaving 18 bases between them. The CDR3 contains 15 residues. CDR1 and CDR2 (germline): SGHVS, FNYEAQ. CDR3 nucleotides: TGTGCCAGCAGCCTCCAGGTCGGGGGCAAGGAAAAACTGTTTTTT. This translates into CASSLQVGGKEKLFF.

The rearrangement joins TRBV27 to TRBJ2-7; TRBD1 agrees at 8 bases. The V segment lost 6 bases and the J segment 5 bases; nucleotides outside the gene matches: 12. Germline V CDR1 and CDR2: MNHEY, SMNVEV (reference sequence). The CDR3 extends over 15 amino acids. CDR3 in DNA: TGTGCCAGCAGCGTTGGGCAGGGGGCTTACGACGAGCAGTACTTC. It encodes CASSVGQGAYDEQYF.

CDR3 DNA: TGTGCCAGCAGTGGGCCGGGAGGCACTGAAGCTTTCTTT. Translated, it gives CASSGPGGTEAFF. The genes are TRBV2 and TRBJ1-1; D not resolved. CDR3 length: 13 amino acids. V gave up 4 bases and J gave up 4 bases, with 10 bases separating them. Germline loops: CDR1 SNHLY, CDR2 FYNNEI. The whole variable domain, filled in from reference TRBV2 and TRBJ1-1, reads EPEVTQTPSHQVTQMGQEVILRCVPISNHLYFYWYRQILGQKVEFLVSFYNNEISEKSEIFDDQFSVERPDGSNFTLKIRSTKLEDSAMYFCASSGPGGTEAFFGQGTRLTVV.